Each of the 27 T cell receptor beta chains below was sequenced from the same sample in a study of blood T cell repertoires in COVID-19. The assay was immunoSEQ multiplex PCR, and TCRdb's table has in-frame clones only and misses some. Among 95,000 to 100,000 clones listed, just under 85% were seen once. Specimen: peripheral blood. These receptors were collected from a man between 70 and 80 years old with acute or convalescent COVID-19.

The chain employs TRBV5-6 and TRBJ2-3; D gene ambiguous. This CDR3 is built from 14 residues. Trimming cost V 2 bases and J 2 bases, with 9 bases left between them. The germline CDR1 and CDR2 sequences are SGHDT and YYEEEE. CDR3 bases: TGTGCCAGCAGCTTCCCCCAGAACACAGATACGCAGTATTTT. It is translated as CASSFPQNTDTQYF.

The genes are TRBV28 and TRBJ2-1, with 7 bases fitting TRBD2. Germline-derived CDR1 and CDR2 are MDHEN and SYDVKM. Trimming cost V 5 bases and J 4 bases; bases outside gene matches: 5. CDR3 length: 14 amino acids. CDR3 nucleotides: TGTGCCAGCAGTCGGGCTAGCGGATACAATGAGCAGTTCTTC. Its protein is CASSRASGYNEQFF.

The rearrangement joins TRBV5-1 to TRBJ2-2; D is undetermined. The CDR3 is 15 amino acids. Germline CDR1 reads SGHRS; CDR2 reads YFSETQ. V lost 0 bases, J lost 1 base, and 7 bases lay in between. The CDR3 reads CASSLAAENTGELFF. The CDR3 DNA reads TGCGCCAGCAGCTTGGCCGCGGAGAACACCGGGGAGCTGTTTTTT.

The chain uses TRBV19 and TRBJ1-1; tentatively, D is TRBD1 (5 bases). CDR3 length: 13 amino acids. Germline assignment: CDR1 LNHDA and CDR2 SQIVND (reference sequence). V lost 7 bases, J lost 7 bases, and 16 bases lay in between. In DNA, the CDR3 is TGTGCCAGTACGGAGGGGCGATGGAGTGAAGCTTTCTTT. Its protein is CASTEGRWSEAFF.

The chain employs TRBV24-1 and TRBJ2-1, with 10 bases lining up with TRBD2. Germline CDR1 is KGHDR and CDR2 is SFDVKD. The length of the CDR3 is 16 residues. V lost 4 bases, J lost 5 bases, and 7 bases stayed unmatched. CDR3 sequence: CATSDPTSGTHNEQFF. The DNA of the CDR3 is TGTGCCACCAGTGACCCTACTAGCGGGACACACAATGAGCAGTTCTTC.

The gene calls are TRBV11-3 and TRBJ2-1; D gene unclear. Trimming shortened V by 5 bases and J by 10 bases, and 12 bases separated the two germline ends. The CDR3 runs to 12 residues. Germline CDR1 and CDR2: SGHNT and YENEEA. CDR3 region: CASSDVGHEQFF. In DNA form, the CDR3 reads TGTGCCAGCAGCGATGTTGGGCACGAGCAGTTCTTC.

The chain joins TRBV25-1 to TRBJ2-1; D possibly corresponds to TRBD2 (6 bases). The CDR3 consists of 16 residues. The germline gives CDR1 MGHDK, CDR2 SYGVNS. Trimming shortened V by 4 bases and J by 0 bases, and 13 bases separated the two germline ends. The CDR3 sequence is CASSGYSGNSYNEQFF. In DNA form, the CDR3 reads TGTGCCAGCAGTGGATATAGCGGAAACTCCTACAATGAGCAGTTCTTC.

The J gene is TRBJ2-7, the V gene TRBV6-2 or TRBV6-3; tentative D call: TRBD2 (6 bases). Germline V gene lookup returns CDR1 MNHEY and CDR2 SVGEGT. V gave up 0 bases and J gave up 2 bases, with 11 bases separating them. The CDR3 contains 15 residues. In nucleotides, the CDR3 is TGTGCCAGCAGTTACTCGATTCGGGGGACCTACGAGCAGTACTTC. Amino acids: CASSYSIRGTYEQYF.

The rearrangement uses TRBV5-1 and TRBJ2-2; TRBD1 agrees at 7 bases. Trimming removed 1 base from V and 4 bases from J; junction bases left unmatched: 7. The CDR3 has 16 residues. Germline V gene data show CDR1 as SGHRS and CDR2 as YFSETQ. The CDR3 protein is CASSLSVTGPTGELFF. Here the CDR3 DNA reads TGCGCCAGCAGCTTGTCGGTGACAGGGCCCACCGGGGAGCTGTTTTTT. Filled out from reference TRBV5-1 and TRBJ2-2, the complete variable domain reads KAGVTQTPRYLIKTRGQQVTLSCSPISGHRSVSWYQQTPGQGLQFLFEYFSETQRNKGNFPGRFSGRQFSNSRSEMNVSTLELGDSALYLCASSLSVTGPTGELFFGEGSRLTVL.

The rearrangement joins TRBV30 to TRBJ2-5, with 7 bases matching TRBD2. The CDR3 contains 13 residues. The V segment lost 3 bases and the J segment 5 bases; nucleotides outside the gene matches: 6. The V gene's germline CDR1 is GTSNPN and CDR2 SVGIG (reference sequence). The CDR3 loop reads CAWRLLAMETQYF. CDR3 nucleotide sequence: TGTGCCTGGAGACTACTAGCGATGGAGACCCAGTACTTC.

The chain recombines TRBV2 with TRBJ1-6; 9 bases fit TRBD1. CDR1 SNHLY and CDR2 FYNNEI come from the germline V gene. The CDR3 runs to 15 residues. The V segment lost 6 bases and the J segment 1 base; nucleotides outside the gene matches: 1. The CDR3 is CASSGQGSYNSPLHF. CDR3 coding DNA: TGTGCCAGCAGCGGACAGGGGTCCTATAATTCACCCCTCCACTTT.

The V gene is TRBV19, the J gene TRBJ2-3; 7 nucleotides line up with TRBD2. V was pared by 9 bases and J by 0 bases, with 24 bases of the junction left unmatched. Germline V CDR1 and CDR2: LNHDA, SQIVND (reference sequence). CDR3 length: 20 residues. In DNA, the CDR3 is TGTGCCAGCAAACCTTGGGTAAGCGGGACCGGCGACTTTAGCACAGATACGCAGTATTTT. Translation gives CASKPWVSGTGDFSTDTQYF.

The V gene is TRBV6-2 or TRBV6-3, the J gene TRBJ2-5, with 15 bases lining up with TRBD2. Trimming at V came to 5 bases and at J to 1 base, leaving 2 bases not matched to a gene. CDR3 size: 16 residues. Germline CDR1 is MNHEY and CDR2 is SVGEGT. The CDR3 nucleotides are TGTGCCAGCAGTGGACTAGCGGGAGGGCCCCAAGAGACCCAGTACTTC. This sequence encodes CASSGLAGGPQETQYF.

The chain uses TRBV24-1 and TRBJ1-6; D perhaps matches TRBD1 (5 bases). The ends were cut back, 4 bases at V and 5 bases at J, with 14 bases in the middle. Germline V CDR1 and CDR2: KGHDR, SFDVKD. CDR3 length: 16 amino acids. The CDR3 here is CATSDPQGGHNSPLHF. DNA for the CDR3: TGTGCCACCAGTGACCCCCAGGGTGGCCATAATTCACCCCTCCACTTT.

This rearrangement joins TRBV6-6 to TRBJ1-2; no definite D call. This CDR3 has 15 amino acids. CDR1 is MNHNY, CDR2 SVGAGI, per germline (reference sequence). The V end lost 2 bases, the J end lost 8 bases, and 18 bases lay between the germline ends. This CDR3 is CASSYLAEAGVGYTF. As DNA, the CDR3 is TGTGCCAGCAGTTACCTGGCAGAGGCCGGAGTGGGCTACACCTTC.

The chain employs TRBV5-6 and TRBJ1-1; D possibly corresponds to TRBD1 (6 bases). The CDR3 runs to 15 residues. Germline V gene lookup returns CDR1 SGHDT and CDR2 YYEEEE. V lost 6 bases to trimming and J lost 2 bases, with 17 bases between them. The CDR3 spells CASTLAGAGNTEAFF. The CDR3 DNA follows: TGTGCCAGCACCCTGGCGGGGGCGGGTAACACTGAAGCTTTCTTT. Full variable domain (missing parts from reference TRBV5-6 and TRBJ1-1): DAGVTQSPTHLIKTRGQQVTLRCSPKSGHDTVSWYQQALGQGPQFIFQYYEEEERQRGNFPDRFSGHQFPNYSSELNVNALLLGDSALYLCASTLAGAGNTEAFFGQGTRLTVV.

J is TRBJ2-5 and V is TRBV6-5; tentative D call: TRBD2 (6 bases). Trimming stripped 2 bases from V and 5 bases from J, with 12 bases between. This CDR3 comprises 14 residues. The V gene's germline CDR1 is MNHEY and CDR2 SVGAGI. CDR3 residues: CASSYQTSSETQYF. In DNA, the CDR3 is TGTGCCAGCAGTTACCAGACTAGTAGTGAGACCCAGTACTTC.

This clone has just a few counts. This chain connects TRBV4-2 to TRBJ2-7, with TRBD2 matching over 8 bases. Germline CDR1 LGHNA, CDR2 YNFKEQ. This CDR3 is built from 16 residues. V trimming: 1 base; J trimming: 2 bases; junction bases outside the gene matches: 7. The CDR3 bases are TGTGCCAGCAGCCAAGTTGGGGGGACTAGGACCTACGAGCAGTACTTC. It codes for CASSQVGGTRTYEQYF.

V usage is TRBV7-2 and J usage is TRBJ2-1; the match to TRBD1 covers 8 bases. This CDR3 has 15 amino acids. Germline V gene sequence: CDR1 SGHTA, CDR2 FQGNSA. V was clipped by 7 bases and J by 8 bases; unmatched bases: 13. The CDR3 DNA reads as TGTGCCAGCACCCTTTCCGTAGGACAGGGACATGAGCAGTTCTTC. Translation gives CASTLSVGQGHEQFF.

The rearrangement links TRBV7-9 to TRBJ2-2, with D perhaps matching TRBD2 (6 bases). The V and J ends lost 4 bases and 3 bases respectively, with 15 bases between them. In germline, CDR1 is SEHNR, CDR2 FQNEAQ (reference sequence). This CDR3 is built from 16 residues. The DNA of the CDR3 is TGTGCCAGCAGCTCCTCTCGGGACTTGGACACCGGGGAGCTGTTTTTT. Translated, it gives CASSSSRDLDTGELFF.

This clone was recorded only once. The chain has TRBV6-6 and TRBJ2-5; 9 positions match TRBD1. The CDR3 has 15 amino acids. Germline CDR1 reads MNHNY; CDR2 reads SVGAGI (reference sequence). V trimming: 3 bases; J trimming: 4 bases; junction bases outside the gene matches: 6. The CDR3 DNA reads TGTGCCAGCAGTTATATGGACAGGGGTGGAGAGACCCAGTACTTC. The encoded protein is CASSYMDRGGETQYF.

This chain links TRBV11-2 with TRBJ1-2, with D hard to call. Trimming took off 5 bases at V and 8 bases at J, with 12 bases between the two ends. CDR3 length: 12 residues. Germline lookup yields CDR1 SGHAT and CDR2 FQNNGV. As DNA, the CDR3 is TGTGCCAGCAGCAACCCACTGAGGGGCTACACCTTC. Protein product: CASSNPLRGYTF.

The chain uses TRBV6-5 and TRBJ2-1; a weak D match, TRBD1 (5 bases). There are 12 residues in the CDR3. V was trimmed by 6 bases and J by 12 bases, leaving 15 bases between them. The germline gives CDR1 MNHEY, CDR2 SVGAGI. CDR3: CASRAQGVRQFF. CDR3 coding DNA: TGTGCCAGCAGGGCCCAAGGGGTGCGGCAGTTCTTC.

The V call is TRBV9, the J call TRBJ2-2; a weak D match, TRBD2 (5 bases). The V and J ends lost 0 bases and 4 bases respectively, with 13 bases between them. From germline, CDR1 is SGDLS and CDR2 YYNGEE. This CDR3 is built from 16 residues. CDR3 protein: CASSVAHWERTGELFF. Written as DNA, the CDR3 is TGTGCCAGCAGCGTAGCTCATTGGGAGCGCACCGGGGAGCTGTTTTTT.

CDR3 DNA sequence: TGTGCCAGCAGCCCAGACAGGGTTGGCACCGGGGAGCTGTTTTTT. Translation: CASSPDRVGTGELFF. This chain connects TRBV7-2 to TRBJ2-2, with 7 bases identical to TRBD1. The V gene's germline CDR1 is SGHTA and CDR2 FQGNSA. The V gene end was trimmed by 5 bases and the J gene end by 4 bases; junction bases not matched to a gene: 7. The CDR3 runs to 15 residues. Full variable domain (rest looked up from reference TRBV7-2 and TRBJ2-2): GAGVSQSPSNKVTEKGKDVELRCDPISGHTALYWYRQSLGQGLEFLIYFQGNSAPDKSGLPSDRFSAERTGGSVSTLTIQRTQQEDSAVYLCASSPDRVGTGELFFGEGSRLTVL.

DNA of the CDR3: TGTGCCAGCAGCCTGGACGGGACAGCCTACGAGCAGTACTTC. Translating gives CASSLDGTAYEQYF. V usage is TRBV3-1 (or the pseudogene TRBV3-2) and J usage is TRBJ2-7, with 7 bases fitting TRBD1. Germline V gene data show CDR1 as LGHDT and CDR2 as YNNKEL (reference sequence). V lost 4 bases and J lost 2; bases outside the gene matches: 5. This CDR3 is 14 amino acids long.

This clone has just a few counts. This rearrangement joins TRBV3-1 (or the pseudogene TRBV3-2) to TRBJ1-2; 7 bases map to TRBD1. Trimming removed 4 bases from V and 3 bases from J; junction bases left unmatched: 8. Germline CDR1 reads LGHDT; CDR2 reads YNNKEL (reference sequence). This CDR3 is 15 amino acids long. The CDR3 loop reads CASSRQGAGHYGYTF. The CDR3 bases are TGTGCCAGCAGCCGACAGGGTGCGGGGCACTATGGCTACACCTTC.